What follows are 2 T cell receptor beta chains derived from one specimen sequenced in a study of T cell responses to AZD1222 COVID-19 vaccine. TCRdb's table, derived via immunoSEQ multiplex PCR, lists solely in-frame clones and lacks some. This sample carries approximately 190,000 clones, roughly 93% of them seen once, and the ten largest clones take 0.99%. The source was peripheral blood, collected on day 0 of AZD1222 vaccination. These receptors all stem from an adult in good health.

The chain couples TRBV4-3 to TRBJ2-7, with 7 bases fitting TRBD2. Trimming at V came to 1 base and at J to 3 bases, leaving 6 bases not matched to a gene. Germline CDR1 LGHNA, CDR2 YSLEER. The CDR3 is made up of 15 amino acids. The CDR3 bases are TGCGCCAGCAGCCAAGTTTGGGAGGGAGTCTACGAGCAGTACTTC. It codes for CASSQVWEGVYEQYF.

The chain joins TRBV28 to TRBJ1-4; D unclear. Trimming took off 4 bases at V and 1 base at J, with 4 bases between the two ends. The germline V gene encodes CDR1 MDHEN and CDR2 SYDVKM. This CDR3 is 13 amino acids long. This CDR3 reads CASSYLTNEKLFF. CDR3 nucleotide sequence: TGTGCCAGCAGTTATTTAACTAATGAAAAACTGTTTTTT.